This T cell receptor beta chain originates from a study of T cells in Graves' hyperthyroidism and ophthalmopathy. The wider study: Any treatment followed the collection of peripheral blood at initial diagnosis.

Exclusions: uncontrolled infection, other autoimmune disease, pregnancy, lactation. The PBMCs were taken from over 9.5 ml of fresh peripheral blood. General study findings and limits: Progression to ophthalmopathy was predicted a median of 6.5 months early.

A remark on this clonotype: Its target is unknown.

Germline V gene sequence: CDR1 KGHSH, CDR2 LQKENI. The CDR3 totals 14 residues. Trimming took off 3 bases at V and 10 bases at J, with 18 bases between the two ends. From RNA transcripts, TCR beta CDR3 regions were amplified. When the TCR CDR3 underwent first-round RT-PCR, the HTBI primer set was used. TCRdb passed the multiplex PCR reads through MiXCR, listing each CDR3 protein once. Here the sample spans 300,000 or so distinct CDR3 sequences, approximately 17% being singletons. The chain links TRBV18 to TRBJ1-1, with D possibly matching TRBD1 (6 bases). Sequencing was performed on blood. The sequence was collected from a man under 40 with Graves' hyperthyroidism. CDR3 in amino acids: CASSPTDSLVGAFF. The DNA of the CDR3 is TGTGCCAGCTCACCTACGGACAGCCTGGTAGGAGCTTTCTTT. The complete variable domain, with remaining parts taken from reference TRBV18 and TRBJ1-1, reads NAGVMQNPRHLVRRRGQEARLRCSPMKGHSHVYWYRQLPEEGLKFMVYLQKENIIDESGMPKERFSAEFPKEGPSILRIQQVVRGDSAAYFCASSPTDSLVGAFFGQGTRLTVV.